This T cell receptor beta chain is from a study of blood T cells in healthy people across ages. Deletions cut 4 bases from V and 5 bases from J, with 17 bases between. There are 15 residues in the CDR3. CDR1 and CDR2 from the germline V gene are SGDLS and YYNGEE. The second PCR ran about 6 to 12 cycles with a sample-barcoded 5' primer and J-beta primers. MiXCR, run by TCRdb on the 5' RACE reads, gives a single entry per CDR3 protein. There are 700,000 to 950,000 distinct CDR3 sequences in the sample; roughly 41% occur only once, and 20% to 25% lies in the top ten. The chain joins TRBV9 to TRBJ2-3, with TRBD2 as a possible D gene (6 bases). The sequence came from a woman in her sixties or seventies in good health. The specimen sequenced was blood. CDR3 loop: CASSPQEGGRDTQYF. The CDR3 coding sequence is TGTGCCAGCAGCCCCCAAGAGGGAGGTAGAGATACGCAGTATTTT.